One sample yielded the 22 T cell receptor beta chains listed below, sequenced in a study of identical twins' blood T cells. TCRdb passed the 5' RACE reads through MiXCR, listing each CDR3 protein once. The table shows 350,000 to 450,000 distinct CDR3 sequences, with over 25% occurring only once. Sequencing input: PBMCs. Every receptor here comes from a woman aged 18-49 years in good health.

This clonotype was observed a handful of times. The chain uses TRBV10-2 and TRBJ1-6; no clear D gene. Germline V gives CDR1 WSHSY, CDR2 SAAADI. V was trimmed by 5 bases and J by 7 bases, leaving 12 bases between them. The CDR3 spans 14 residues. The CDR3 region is CASSTIRGNSPLHF. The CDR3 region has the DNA TGCGCCAGCAGTACCATCCGGGGAAATTCACCCCTCCACTTT.

CDR3 sequence reads: CASSPPGWLAKNIQYF. CDR3 bases: TGTGCCAGCTCACCCCCCGGGTGGCTAGCCAAAAACATTCAGTACTTC. J is TRBJ2-4 and V is TRBV18; D remains unclear. The CDR3 contains 16 residues. The germline gives CDR1 KGHSH, CDR2 LQKENI. Trimming took off 3 bases at V and 0 bases at J, with 12 bases between the two ends.

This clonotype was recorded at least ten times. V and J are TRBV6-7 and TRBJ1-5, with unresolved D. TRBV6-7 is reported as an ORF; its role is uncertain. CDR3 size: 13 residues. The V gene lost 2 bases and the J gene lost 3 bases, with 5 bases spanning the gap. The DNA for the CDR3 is TGTGCCAGCAGTTACGAGCACAATCAGCCCCAGCATTTT. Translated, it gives CASSYEHNQPQHF.

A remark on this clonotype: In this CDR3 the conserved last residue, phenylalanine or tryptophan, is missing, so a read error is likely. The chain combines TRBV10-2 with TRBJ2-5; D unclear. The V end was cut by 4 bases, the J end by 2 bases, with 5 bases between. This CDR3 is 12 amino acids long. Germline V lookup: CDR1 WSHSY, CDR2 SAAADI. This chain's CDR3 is CASSAQQETQYL. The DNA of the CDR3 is TGCGCCAGCAGTGCACAGCAAGAGACCCAGTACCTC.

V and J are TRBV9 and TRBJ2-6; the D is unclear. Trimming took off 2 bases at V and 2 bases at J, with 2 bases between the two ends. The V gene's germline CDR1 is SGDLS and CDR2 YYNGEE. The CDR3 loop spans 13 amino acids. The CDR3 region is CASSVPGANVLTF. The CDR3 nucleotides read TGTGCCAGCAGCGTCCCTGGGGCCAACGTCCTGACTTTC.

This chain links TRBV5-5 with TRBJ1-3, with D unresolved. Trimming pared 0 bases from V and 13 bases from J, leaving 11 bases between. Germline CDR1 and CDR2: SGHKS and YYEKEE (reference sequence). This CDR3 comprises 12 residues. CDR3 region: CASSLDSLTIYF. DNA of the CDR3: TGTGCCAGCAGCTTGGACAGCCTAACGATATATTTT.

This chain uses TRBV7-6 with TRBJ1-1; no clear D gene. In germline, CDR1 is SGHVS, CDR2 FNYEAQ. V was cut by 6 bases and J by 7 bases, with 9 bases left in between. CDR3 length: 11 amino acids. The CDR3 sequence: CASRTTGEAFF. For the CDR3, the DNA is TGTGCCAGCAGGACAACGGGTGAAGCTTTCTTT.

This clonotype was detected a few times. For the CDR3, the DNA is TGTGCCAGCAGCAAAGAAGGCGAGACCCAGTACTTC. Its protein is CASSKEGETQYF. This chain connects TRBV21-1 to TRBJ2-5. TRBV21-1 is deemed a pseudogene. This CDR3 is built from 12 residues.

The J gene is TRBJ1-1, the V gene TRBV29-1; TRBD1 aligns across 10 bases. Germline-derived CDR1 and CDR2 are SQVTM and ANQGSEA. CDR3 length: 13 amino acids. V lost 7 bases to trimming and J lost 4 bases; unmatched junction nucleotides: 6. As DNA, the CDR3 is TGCAGCGCAGTCAGGGACAGGGGCACTGAAGCTTTCTTT. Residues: CSAVRDRGTEAFF.

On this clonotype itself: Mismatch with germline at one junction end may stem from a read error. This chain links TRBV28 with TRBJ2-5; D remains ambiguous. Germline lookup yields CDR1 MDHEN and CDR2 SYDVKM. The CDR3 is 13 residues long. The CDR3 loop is CASTLGSLETQHF. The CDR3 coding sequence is TGTGCCAGCACCTTGGGGTCTTTGGAGACCCAGCACTTC.

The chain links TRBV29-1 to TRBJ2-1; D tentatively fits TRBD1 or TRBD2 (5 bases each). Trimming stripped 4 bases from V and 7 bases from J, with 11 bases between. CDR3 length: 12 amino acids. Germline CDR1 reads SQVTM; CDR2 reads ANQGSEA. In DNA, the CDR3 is TGCAGCGTTGTGGGGGAAAGTAATGAGCAGTTCTTC. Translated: CSVVGESNEQFF.

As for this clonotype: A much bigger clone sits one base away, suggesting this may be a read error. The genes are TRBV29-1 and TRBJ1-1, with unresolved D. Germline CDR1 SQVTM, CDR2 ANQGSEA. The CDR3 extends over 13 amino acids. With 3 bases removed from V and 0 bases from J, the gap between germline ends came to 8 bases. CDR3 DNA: TGCAGCGTTGATCGTGGGGTGAACACTGAAGCTTTCTTT. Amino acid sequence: CSVDRGVNTEAFF.

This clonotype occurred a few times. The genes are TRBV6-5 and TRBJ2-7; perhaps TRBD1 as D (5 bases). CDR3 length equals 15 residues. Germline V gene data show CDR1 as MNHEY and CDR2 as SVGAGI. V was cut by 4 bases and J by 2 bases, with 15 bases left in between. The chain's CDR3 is CASSLQVGLTYEQYF. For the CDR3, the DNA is TGTGCCAGCAGTTTACAGGTCGGGTTAACCTACGAGCAGTACTTC.

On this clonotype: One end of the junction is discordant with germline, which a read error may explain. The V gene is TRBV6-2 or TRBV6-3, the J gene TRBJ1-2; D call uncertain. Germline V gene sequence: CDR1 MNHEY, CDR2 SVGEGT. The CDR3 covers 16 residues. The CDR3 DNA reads TGTGCCAGCAGCGACCGAACGAGGAAGGCTAACTATGACTACACCTTC. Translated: CASSDRTRKANYDYTF.

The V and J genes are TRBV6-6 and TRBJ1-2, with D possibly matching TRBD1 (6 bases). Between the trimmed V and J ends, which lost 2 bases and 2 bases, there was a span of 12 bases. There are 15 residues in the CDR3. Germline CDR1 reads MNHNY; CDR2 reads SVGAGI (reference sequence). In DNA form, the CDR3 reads TGTGCCAGCAGTTACCCGGGGGCGAACAACTATGGCTACACCTTC. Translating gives CASSYPGANNYGYTF.

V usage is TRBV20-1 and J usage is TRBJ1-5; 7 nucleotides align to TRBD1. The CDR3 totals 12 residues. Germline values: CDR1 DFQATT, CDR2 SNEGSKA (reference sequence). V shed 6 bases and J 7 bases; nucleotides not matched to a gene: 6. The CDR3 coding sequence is TGCAGTGCCCTTTGGACAGGCCAGCCCCAGCATTTT. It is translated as CSALWTGQPQHF.

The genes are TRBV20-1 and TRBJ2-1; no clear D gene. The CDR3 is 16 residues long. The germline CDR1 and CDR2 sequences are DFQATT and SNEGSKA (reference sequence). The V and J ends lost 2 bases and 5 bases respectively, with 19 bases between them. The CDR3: CSARSESAYRNNEQFF. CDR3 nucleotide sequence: TGCAGTGCTAGAAGCGAGAGCGCGTACAGAAACAATGAGCAGTTCTTC.

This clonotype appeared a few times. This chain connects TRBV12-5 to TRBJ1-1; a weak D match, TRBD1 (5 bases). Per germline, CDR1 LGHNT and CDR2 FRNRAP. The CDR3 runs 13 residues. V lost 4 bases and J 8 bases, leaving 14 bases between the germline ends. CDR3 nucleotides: TGTGCTAGTGGTTCGCGGGACGATTTGGAAGCTTTCTTT. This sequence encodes CASGSRDDLEAFF. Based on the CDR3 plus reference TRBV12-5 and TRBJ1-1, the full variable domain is DARVTQTPRHKVTEMGQEVTMRCQPILGHNTVFWYRQTMMQGLELLAYFRNRAPLDDSGMPKDRFSAEMPDATLATLKIQPSEPRDSAVYFCASGSRDDLEAFFGQGTRLTVV.

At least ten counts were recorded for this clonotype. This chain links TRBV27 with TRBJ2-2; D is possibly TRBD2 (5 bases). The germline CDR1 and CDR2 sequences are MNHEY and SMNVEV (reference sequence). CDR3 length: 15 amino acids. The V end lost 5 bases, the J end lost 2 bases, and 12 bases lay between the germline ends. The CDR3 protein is CASSLWTGNTGELFF. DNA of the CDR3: TGTGCCAGCAGTCTGTGGACGGGAAACACCGGGGAGCTGTTTTTT.

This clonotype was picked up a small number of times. The CDR3 DNA sequence: TGCAGCGTTCCTAAGATCACCGGGGAGCTGTTTTTT. It codes for CSVPKITGELFF. The chain uses TRBV29-1 and TRBJ2-2; no clear D. CDR1 SQVTM and CDR2 ANQGSEA come from the germline V gene. Trimming stripped 5 bases from V and 4 bases from J, with 8 bases between. The CDR3 contains 12 residues.

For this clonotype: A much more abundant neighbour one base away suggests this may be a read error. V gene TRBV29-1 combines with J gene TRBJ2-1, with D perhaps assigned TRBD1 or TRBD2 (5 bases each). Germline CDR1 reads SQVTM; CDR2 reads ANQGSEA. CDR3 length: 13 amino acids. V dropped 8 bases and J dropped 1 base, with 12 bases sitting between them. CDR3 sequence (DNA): TGCAGCTTGTGGGGGTTTTCCTACAATGAGCAGTTCTTC. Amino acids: CSLWGFSYNEQFF.

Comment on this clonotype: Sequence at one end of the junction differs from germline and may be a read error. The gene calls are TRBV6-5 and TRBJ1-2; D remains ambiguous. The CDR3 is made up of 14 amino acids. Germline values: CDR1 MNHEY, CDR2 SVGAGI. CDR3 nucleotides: TGTGCCGGCAGTTACCGGGCAGGCGACTATGGCTACACCTTC. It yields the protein CAGSYRAGDYGYTF.